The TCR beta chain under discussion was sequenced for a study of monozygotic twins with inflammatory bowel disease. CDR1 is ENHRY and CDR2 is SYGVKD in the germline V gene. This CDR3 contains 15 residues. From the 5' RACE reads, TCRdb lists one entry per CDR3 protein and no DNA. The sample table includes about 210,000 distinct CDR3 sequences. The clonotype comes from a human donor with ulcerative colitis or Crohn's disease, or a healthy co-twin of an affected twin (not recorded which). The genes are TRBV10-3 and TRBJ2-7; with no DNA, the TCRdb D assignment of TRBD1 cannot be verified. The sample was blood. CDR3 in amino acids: CAIGNSGTGGYEQYF.